These T cell receptor beta chains were read from a single sample in a study of Ad26.COV2.S vaccination and SARS-CoV-2 variants. Using immunoSEQ multiplex PCR, the repertoire was profiled, and TCRdb retains in-frame clones only, with some absent. The sample includes about 280,000 clones, around 87% seen only once; the top ten take about 3.5%. Sequenced material: peripheral blood, taken in a trial of Ad26.COV2.S vaccine versus placebo. These receptors were collected from a person aged 18-60 years who received the Ad26.COV2.S COVID-19 vaccine or a placebo. The CDR3 runs from the conserved cysteine through the conserved F or W. A D gene is named only where the DNA matches it firmly. Some rows have no size entry. The others give once, few or many, or a class for an expanded clone.

d_gene | abundance | j_gene | len | v_gene | CDR3nt | CDR3aa
TRBD1 | NA | TRBJ1-2 | 14 | TRBV28 | TGTGCCAGCAGTTCAAGCCGACAGGGACATGGCTACACCTTC | CASSSSRQGHGYTF
TRBD1 | NA | TRBJ1-1 | 15 | TRBV28 | TGTGCCAGCAGTTTTTCGACAGGGGGCCTAATTGGAGCTTTCTTT | CASSFSTGGLIGAFF
NA | NA | TRBJ2-1 | 13 | TRBV11-2 | TGTGCCAGCAGCTTAGACAGGGGTGCTGAGCAGTTCTTC | CASSLDRGAEQFF
NA | NA | TRBJ1-2 | 12 | TRBV27 | TGTGCCAGCAGCCTCACGGGGAGGGGCTACACCTTC | CASSLTGRGYTF
NA | NA | TRBJ1-1 | 15 | TRBV7-9 | TGTGCCAGCAGCTTAGGTACCTCACCAAACACTGAAGCTTTCTTT | CASSLGTSPNTEAFF
TRBD2 | once | TRBJ2-6 | 19 | TRBV9 | TGTGCCAGCAGCATGCGGACTAGCGGTCACAGCTCTGGGGCCAACGTCCTGACTTTC | CASSMRTSGHSSGANVLTF
TRBD2 | NA | TRBJ2-1 | 17 | TRBV4-1 | TGCGCCAGCAGCCGGAACTCCGGGACTAGCTCCTACAATGAGCAGTTCTTC | CASSRNSGTSSYNEQFF
TRBD1 | NA | TRBJ2-7 | 14 | TRBV7-3 | TGTGCCAGCAGCTTAAGGGACAGGGATAGGGAGCAGTACTTC | CASSLRDRDREQYF
NA | once | TRBJ1-1 | 15 | TRBV5-6 | TGTGCCAGCAGCCCTACGGGACTTCCGAACACTGAAGCTTTCTTT | CASSPTGLPNTEAFF
NA | NA | TRBJ2-2 | 14 | TRBV5-6 | TGTGCCAGCAGCTTGGGCACTAGGAACGGGGAGCTGTTTTTT | CASSLGTRNGELFF
TRBD1 | few | TRBJ1-1 | 16 | TRBV19 | TGTGCCAGTAGTGCCGGGTGGGACAGACTGAACACTGAAGCTTTCTTT | CASSAGWDRLNTEAFF
NA | NA | TRBJ2-1 | 12 | TRBV6-2/TRBV6-3 | TGTGCCAGCAGTTACGAATGGGCCCAGCAGTTCTTC | CASSYEWAQQFF
NA | once | TRBJ1-1 | 14 | TRBV18 | TGTGCCAGCTCACCAACCGCAGGAGACACTGAAGCTTTCTTT | CASSPTAGDTEAFF
NA | NA | TRBJ2-7 | 14 | TRBV5-1 | TGCGCCAGCAGCTTGGCCCTCTACGGCTACGAGCAGTACTTC | CASSLALYGYEQYF
NA | NA | TRBJ2-1 | 14 | TRBV3-1/TRBV3-2 | TGTGCCAGCAGCCAAGCCAGCGTCGTCAATGAGCAGTTCTTC | CASSQASVVNEQFF
TRBD1 | NA | TRBJ2-5 | 14 | TRBV18 | TGTGCCAGCTCAAGGACAGGGGTAAAAGAGACCCAGTACTTC | CASSRTGVKETQYF
NA | NA | TRBJ1-2 | 13 | TRBV6-5 | TGTGCCAGCAGTTACGGCGGAAACTATGGCTACACCTTC | CASSYGGNYGYTF
TRBD1 | NA | TRBJ2-1 | 14 | TRBV29-1 | TGCAGCGTATCCGGAGGACAGGGGGCGGGTGAGCAGTTCTTC | CSVSGGQGAGEQFF
NA | NA | TRBJ1-2 | 15 | TRBV5-6 | TGTGCCAGCAGCCCGGGGGGCGCGGGACCCTATGGCTACACCTTC | CASSPGGAGPYGYTF
TRBD1 | NA | TRBJ2-3 | 14 | TRBV5-5 | TGTGCCAGCAGCCCCCGGACAGGGGAAGATACGCAGTATTTT | CASSPRTGEDTQYF
NA | NA | TRBJ1-2 | 17 | TRBV27 | TGTGCCAGCAGTCCGTCAGACCGGACCCTAATCGACTATGGCTACACCTTC | CASSPSDRTLIDYGYTF
TRBD2 | few | TRBJ2-7 | 13 | TRBV7-3 | TGTGCCAGCAGCCGGACTAGCGGATACGAGCAGTACTTC | CASSRTSGYEQYF
NA | NA | TRBJ1-2 | 13 | TRBV28 | TGTGCCAGCAGAGAGACAGGTACCTATGGCTACACCTTC | CASRETGTYGYTF
TRBD1 | once | TRBJ2-7 | 15 | TRBV4-2 | TGTGCCAGCAGCCAAGCCAGGGGGCAGAACTACGAGCAGTACTTC | CASSQARGQNYEQYF
NA | NA | TRBJ2-7 | 9 | TRBV27 | TGTGCCAGCGGCTACGAGCAGTACTTC | CASGYEQYF
NA | few | TRBJ2-7 | 12 | TRBV7-6 | TGTGCCAGCAGCGCCTTCCCCTACGAGCAGTACTTC | CASSAFPYEQYF
TRBD1 | once | TRBJ2-1 | 15 | TRBV19 | TGTGCCAGTAGTTTCAACAGGGGCCCCTACAATGAGCAGTTCTTC | CASSFNRGPYNEQFF
TRBD2 | NA | TRBJ2-1 | 15 | TRBV4-2 | TGTGCCAGCAGCCAATTCCTAGCGGATTACAATGAGCAGTTCTTC | CASSQFLADYNEQFF
NA | NA | TRBJ1-2 | 14 | TRBV5-4 | TGTGCCAGCAGCTCGGGACACCGTGGTTATGGCTACACCTTC | CASSSGHRGYGYTF
NA | NA | TRBJ1-1 | 14 | TRBV6-4 | TGTGCCAGCAGATCCTCTTACAGGGACACTGAAGCTTTCTTT | CASRSSYRDTEAFF
TRBD2 | NA | TRBJ2-1 | 18 | TRBV5-6 | TGTGCCAGCAGCTTGGCCTTTAGCGGGAGGAGCTCCTACAATGAGCAGTTCTTC | CASSLAFSGRSSYNEQFF
NA | NA | TRBJ1-3 | 13 | TRBV6-5 | TGTGCCAGTCGTTCAGGCGACGGAAACACCATATATTTT | CASRSGDGNTIYF
TRBD2 | NA | TRBJ2-1 | 16 | TRBV3-1/TRBV3-2 | TGTGCCAGCAGCCAATTAGGGCTAGCGGGGGGACGAGAGCAGTTCTTC | CASSQLGLAGGREQFF
NA | once | TRBJ2-7 | 16 | TRBV7-2 | TGTGCCAGCAGCTTAGGAAAGCCGTCCTGGGGCGACGAGCAGTACTTC | CASSLGKPSWGDEQYF
TRBD1 | NA | TRBJ1-1 | 14 | TRBV19 | TGTGCCAGTAGTGCCAGACAGGGGGGGACTGAAGCTTTCTTT | CASSARQGGTEAFF
NA | NA | TRBJ2-5 | 13 | TRBV7-2 | TGTGCCAGCATGACCGGGGGGCCCGAGACCCAGTACTTC | CASMTGGPETQYF
NA | NA | TRBJ1-3 | 15 | TRBV6-1 | TGTGCCAGCAGTGAAGCGGGCCGCCCTCGGAACACCATATATTTT | CASSEAGRPRNTIYF
NA | NA | TRBJ1-2 | 15 | TRBV10-3 | TGTGCCACCGAAAATGGGATTTCAGTTAACTATGGCTACACCTTC | CATENGISVNYGYTF
TRBD2 | NA | TRBJ2-1 | 16 | TRBV5-5 | TGTGCCAGCACCCTAGACAGCGGGGGGGCATTGAATGAGCAGTTCTTC | CASTLDSGGALNEQFF
TRBD1 | NA | TRBJ2-7 | 13 | TRBV4-1 | TGCGCCAGCAGCCGGGACAGGAACTACGAGCAGTACTTC | CASSRDRNYEQYF
TRBD2 | NA | TRBJ2-7 | 14 | TRBV11-2 | TGTGCCAGCAGCTTCAGACTAGCGAACCCCGAGCAGTACTTC | CASSFRLANPEQYF
NA | few | TRBJ1-1 | 18 | TRBV11-2 | TGTGCCAGCAGCTTAGTGGGGCAGGGGAGGTGGGAACGAACTGAAGCTTTCTTT | CASSLVGQGRWERTEAFF
NA | NA | TRBJ1-2 | 16 | TRBV4-2 | TGTGCCAGCAGCCCCAATATCCTGGGCGGGGACTATGGCTACACCTTC | CASSPNILGGDYGYTF
NA | NA | TRBJ1-5 | 12 | TRBV29-1 | TGCAGCGGGGGGGATCGCAATCAGCCCCAGCATTTT | CSGGDRNQPQHF
NA | once | TRBJ1-1 | 14 | TRBV5-1 | TGCGCCAGCAGCTTGGACAGATGGGACACTGAAGCTTTCTTT | CASSLDRWDTEAFF
TRBD1 | NA | TRBJ1-2 | 15 | TRBV4-1 | TGCGCCAGCAGCCGAGAGACAGGGGGTGACTATGGCTACACCTTC | CASSRETGGDYGYTF
NA | once | TRBJ1-3 | 15 | TRBV3-1/TRBV3-2 | TGTGCCAGCAGCCAAGATCCCAGCTCTGGAAACACCATATATTTT | CASSQDPSSGNTIYF
NA | NA | TRBJ1-1 | 13 | TRBV11-3 | TGTGCCAGCAGCCGACACGTGAACACTGAAGCTTTCTTT | CASSRHVNTEAFF
NA | few | TRBJ1-5 | 15 | TRBV19 | TGTGCCAGTAGTATGGAGTCGAGGGACAATCAGCCCCAGCATTTT | CASSMESRDNQPQHF
NA | NA | TRBJ2-3 | 15 | TRBV18 | TGTGCCAGCTCACCACCGTCGGAGGGGACAGATACGCAGTATTTT | CASSPPSEGTDTQYF
NA | NA | TRBJ2-4 | 13 | TRBV7-9 | TGTGCCAGCAAGGGGCAGCGATCTCTGATTCAGTACTTC | CASKGQRSLIQYF
TRBD2 | once | TRBJ2-7 | 16 | TRBV9 | TGTGCCAGCAGCTCAAGACTAGCGGGACCCCCCTACGAGCAGTACTTC | CASSSRLAGPPYEQYF
NA | once | TRBJ1-6 | 15 | TRBV2 | TGTGCCAGCAGTGAAGTGAAGGGGCGGAATTCACCCCTCCACTTT | CASSEVKGRNSPLHF
NA | NA | TRBJ1-1 | 12 | TRBV10-2 | TGCGCCAGCAGGGGAACCCCCGGTGAAGCTTTCTTT | CASRGTPGEAFF
TRBD1 | NA | TRBJ2-3 | 16 | TRBV5-5 | TGTGCCAGCAGCGGACGGACAGGGCCAAAATTGGATACGCAGTATTTT | CASSGRTGPKLDTQYF